The source of this T cell receptor (beta chain) is a study of hypomethylating agent response in myelodysplastic syndrome. The wider study: Of the myelodysplastic syndrome patients, some ten were male, 2 female. Points from the study as a whole: Responders gained more novel clonotypes; non-responders had more contracted clonotypes after treatment.

No T-cell subset sorting was done; bone marrow was analyzed in bulk. The method was immunoSEQ multiplex PCR; TCRdb's version includes in-frame clones alone and lacks a portion of them. The profile shows about 3,000 clones, 87% of them singletons. The CDR3 is made up of 14 amino acids. Germline assignment: CDR1 SGHNT and CDR2 YYREEE (reference sequence). V shed 4 bases and J 2 bases; nucleotides not matched to a gene: 2. For this clone: Its antigen is currently unknown.

The rearrangement joins TRBV5-4 to TRBJ2-3, with 9 nucleotides matching TRBD2. The TCR was taken from a human donor with myelodysplastic syndrome. The source was bone marrow, collected before or after starting hypomethylating agent treatment for myelodysplastic syndrome (not recorded which). In DNA, the CDR3 is TGTGCCAGCAGCGGCGGGGGGGCCACAGATACGCAGTATTTT. Protein product: CASSGGGATDTQYF.